These 8 T cell receptor beta chains share one sample of origin, sequenced in a study of T cell changes during pregnancy in multiple sclerosis. TCRdb keeps only in-frame clones here, not all; method: immunoSEQ multiplex PCR. The table includes under 80,000 clones, about 94% detected once. The sample consisted of peripheral blood, taken in the third trimester of pregnancy. Receptors were obtained from a female donor with multiple sclerosis, enrolled in a pregnancy study.

The chain combines TRBV29-1 with TRBJ2-3, with D perhaps matching TRBD1 (5 bases). The CDR3 has 15 residues. Between the trimmed V and J ends, which lost 7 bases and 1 base, there was a span of 18 bases. Germline assignment: CDR1 SQVTM and CDR2 ANQGSEA. The CDR3 here is CSALGAHRGTDTQYF. The CDR3 DNA reads TGCAGCGCCCTAGGGGCCCACCGGGGCACAGATACGCAGTATTTT.

The chain has TRBV6-1 and TRBJ1-5; D unresolved. Germline CDR1 reads MNHNS; CDR2 reads SASEGT. The CDR3 consists of 12 residues. The V and J ends lost 3 bases and 6 bases respectively, with 6 bases between them. CDR3 coding DNA: TGTGCCAGCAGTGAGGGGAGTCAGCCCCAGCATTTT. Protein: CASSEGSQPQHF.

Only one count was recorded for this clone. The genes are TRBV5-4 and TRBJ2-3; no clear D. This CDR3 contains 15 residues. Trimming removed 2 bases at V and 5 bases at J, with 15 bases between. Germline lookup yields CDR1 SGHNT and CDR2 YYREEE (reference sequence). CDR3 region: CASSFHSSSGDTQYF. The CDR3 coding sequence is TGTGCCAGCAGCTTCCATAGCAGTTCCGGAGATACGCAGTATTTT.

This sequence joins TRBV7-2 and TRBJ2-4; 7 bases map to TRBD1. This CDR3 is 16 amino acids long. J gave up 0 bases and V 3 bases, and 5 bases lay outside the gene matches. Germline V gene lookup returns CDR1 SGHTA and CDR2 FQGNSA. In DNA, the CDR3 is TGTGCCAGCAGCTTCCGGACAGGAACAGCCAAAAACATTCAGTACTTC. It is translated as CASSFRTGTAKNIQYF.

The chain combines TRBV4-1 with TRBJ1-2, with 10 bases lining up with TRBD1. V lost 3 bases, J lost 6 bases, and 7 bases stayed unmatched. From germline, CDR1 is MGHRA and CDR2 YSYEKL. The CDR3 has 15 residues. The CDR3 nucleotides read TGCGCCAGCAGCCAGAGACAGGGGGCGGGGGATGGCTACACCTTC. It encodes CASSQRQGAGDGYTF.

The chain couples TRBV9 to TRBJ1-2, with D maybe TRBD1 (5 bases). This CDR3 contains 14 residues. Trimming took 3 bases from V and 8 from J, leaving 17 bases between them. The germline CDR1 and CDR2 sequences are SGDLS and YYNGEE. The CDR3 here is CASSGLWQGGGYTF. CDR3 nucleotides: TGTGCCAGCAGCGGACTCTGGCAGGGTGGAGGCTACACCTTC.

The V call is TRBV4-2, the J call TRBJ1-4, with D possibly TRBD1 on 6 matching bases. The germline V gene encodes CDR1 LGHNA and CDR2 YNFKEQ. Trimming took off 0 bases at V and 11 bases at J, with 10 bases between the two ends. The CDR3 totals 13 residues. In DNA form, the CDR3 reads TGTGCCAGCAGCCAAGAAGGGGGGGGGAAACTGTTTTTT. Translation: CASSQEGGGKLFF.

The CDR3 is CASSPSQGSPSTNEKLFF. The CDR3 nucleotides are TGTGCCAGCAGCCCGTCGCAGGGATCCCCTTCAACTAATGAAAAACTGTTTTTT. The chain joins TRBV5-4 to TRBJ1-4; TRBD1 is a possible D gene (5 bases). Trimming left V 4 bases short and J 0 bases short, with 19 bases between. The CDR3 spans 18 residues. Germline values: CDR1 SGHNT, CDR2 YYREEE (reference sequence).